Each of the 30 T cell receptor beta chains below was sequenced from the same sample in a study of blood T cells in healthy people across ages. A sample-barcoded 5' primer and a J-beta primer mix were used in a second PCR of roughly 6 to 12 cycles. MiXCR was run by TCRdb on the 5' RACE reads, yielding one entry per CDR3 protein. The table shows 350,000 to 450,000 distinct CDR3 sequences, with roughly half occurring only once. What was sequenced was blood. These receptors all stem from a man in his sixties in good health.

Details on this clonotype: Sequence at one end of the junction differs from germline and may be a read error. The V call is TRBV5-1, the J call TRBJ2-3; 8 bases map to TRBD2. This CDR3 contains 17 residues. Looked up from germline, CDR1 is SGHRS and CDR2 is YFSETQ. CDR3 DNA sequence: TGCACCAGCAGCCCAGGTCGGGGGGGGCGTGGCACAGATACGCAGTATTTT. This encodes CTSSPGRGGRGTDTQYF.

This sequence joins TRBV29-1 and TRBJ2-3; 12 positions agree with TRBD2. Germline trimming cut 6 bases from V and 8 bases from J; bases unmatched to any gene: 21. This CDR3 has 18 amino acids. Germline CDR1 SQVTM, CDR2 ANQGSEA. In nucleotides, the CDR3 is TGCAGCGTCCAGGGAGGGCTAGCGGGAGGGCTCTCCCTCCTTACGCAGTATTTT. Protein product: CSVQGGLAGGLSLLTQYF.

The rearrangement links TRBV28 to TRBJ1-6; 7 bases match TRBD1. This CDR3 has 15 amino acids. Germline trimming cut 5 bases from V and 4 bases from J; bases unmatched to any gene: 5. In germline, CDR1 is MDHEN, CDR2 SYDVKM. Here the CDR3 DNA reads TGTGCCAGCAGTGCCCAGACAGGGTATAATTCACCCCTCCACTTT. It specifies CASSAQTGYNSPLHF.

This chain connects TRBV24-1 to TRBJ2-1, with TRBD1 as a possible D gene (5 bases). From germline, CDR1 is KGHDR and CDR2 SFDVKD. V was shortened by 1 base and J by 6 bases, with 9 bases between the two germline ends. The CDR3 is 14 amino acids. The CDR3 nucleotides read TGTGCCACCAGTGATTTTACTGGGGCCAATGAGCAGTTCTTC. Translation gives CATSDFTGANEQFF.

V usage is TRBV12-3 or TRBV12-4 and J usage is TRBJ2-7; either TRBD1 or TRBD2 may supply D (5 bases each). The CDR3 spans 14 residues. The V gene lost 5 bases and the J gene lost 1 base, with 12 bases spanning the gap. CDR3 bases: TGTGCCAGCAGTGGGTTGGGGGTTTCCTACGAGCAGTACTTC. This encodes CASSGLGVSYEQYF.

This clonotype was recorded a few times. The V and J genes are TRBV11-2 and TRBJ2-5, with 12 bases fitting TRBD2. The ends lost 3 bases at V and 4 bases at J; junction bases unmatched: 6. There are 16 residues in the CDR3. The germline gives CDR1 SGHAT, CDR2 FQNNGV. The CDR3 bases are TGTGCCAGCAGCTTGGGCCCTAGCGGGGGGGCAGAGACCCAGTACTTC. It translates to CASSLGPSGGAETQYF.

The chain has TRBV20-1 and TRBJ2-1, with D unclear. Germline V gene lookup returns CDR1 DFQATT and CDR2 SNEGSKA (reference sequence). The CDR3 spans 11 residues. The germline V and J ends were trimmed by 6 bases and 5 bases, with 8 bases remaining between them. The CDR3 here is CSASTDNEQFF. CDR3 sequence (DNA): TGCAGTGCCTCCACCGACAATGAGCAGTTCTTC.

The chain links TRBV28 to TRBJ2-7; 9 positions agree with TRBD2. This CDR3 spans 19 amino acids. Germline CDR1 is MDHEN and CDR2 is SYDVKM. V trimming: 4 bases; J trimming: 2 bases; junction bases outside the gene matches: 18. The CDR3: CASSSLYPRASGDPYEQYF. Written as DNA, the CDR3 is TGTGCCAGCAGTTCACTATATCCCCGGGCTAGCGGGGATCCCTACGAGCAGTACTTC.

The J gene is TRBJ1-1, the V gene TRBV2; D call uncertain. Trimming removed 5 bases from V and 7 bases from J, with 8 bases in between. Germline V lookup: CDR1 SNHLY, CDR2 FYNNEI. This CDR3 is 11 amino acids long. CDR3: CASSWTLEAFF. The CDR3 DNA reads as TGTGCCAGCAGTTGGACGCTTGAAGCTTTCTTT.

The J gene is TRBJ2-1, the V gene TRBV9; 10 nucleotides agree with TRBD2. Germline V gene sequence: CDR1 SGDLS, CDR2 YYNGEE. The CDR3 runs to 15 residues. With V trimmed by 3 bases and J by 2 bases, 2 bases remained unmatched. This chain's CDR3 is CASSDSGRTYNEQFF. The CDR3 coding sequence is TGTGCCAGCAGCGATAGCGGGAGGACCTACAATGAGCAGTTCTTC.

This clonotype has a handful of counts. The V gene is TRBV20-1, the J gene TRBJ2-1, with 7 bases that match TRBD2. CDR1 is DFQATT, CDR2 SNEGSKA, per germline (reference sequence). The V and J ends lost 6 bases and 1 base, in that order; junction bases with no gene match: 6. The CDR3 spans 14 residues. The CDR3 loop is CSARLAVSYNEQFF. The CDR3 bases are TGCAGTGCCAGACTAGCCGTTTCCTACAATGAGCAGTTCTTC.

The chain uses TRBV6-5 and TRBJ2-3; 7 positions match TRBD2. Germline V gives CDR1 MNHEY, CDR2 SVGAGI. The CDR3 has 15 amino acids. The trim removed 6 bases at V and 4 bases at J, leaving 10 bases unmatched. For the CDR3, the DNA is TGTGCCAGCAGACATCTAGCGGAAAGTGCAGATACGCAGTATTTT. Amino acids: CASRHLAESADTQYF.

This clonotype was counted a few times. V is TRBV10-3 and J is TRBJ2-7; 9 bases line up with TRBD2. In germline, CDR1 is ENHRY, CDR2 SYGVKD. V lost 3 bases, J lost 0 bases, and 6 bases stayed unmatched. This CDR3 contains 16 residues. The CDR3 loop is CAISEGSGRSSYEQYF. The CDR3 DNA follows: TGTGCCATCAGTGAAGGGAGCGGGAGGAGCTCCTACGAGCAGTACTTC.

The V gene is TRBV7-6, the J gene TRBJ2-5, with D possibly being TRBD1 (6 bases). The CDR3 runs to 15 residues. The V end was cut by 4 bases, the J end by 5 bases, with 17 bases between. From germline, CDR1 is SGHVS and CDR2 FNYEAQ. The CDR3 reads CASSSPGAGEETQYF. In DNA form, the CDR3 reads TGTGCCAGCAGCTCCCCAGGGGCAGGGGAGGAGACCCAGTACTTC.

A word on this clonotype: Germline is not matched at one junction end, which may reflect a read error. V usage is TRBV12-3 or TRBV12-4 and J usage is TRBJ2-1; possibly TRBD2 for D (5 bases). The CDR3 has 12 residues. CDR3 sequence (DNA): TGTGCCAGCAGTCCCGACTACTATGAGCAGTTCTTC. It yields the protein CASSPDYYEQFF.

The rearrangement links TRBV27 to TRBJ2-7; possibly TRBD1 for D (7 bases). The J call may be mistaken, given a closer DNA end match to TRBJ2-5. The CDR3 consists of 19 residues. Germline values: CDR1 MNHEY, CDR2 SMNVEV (reference sequence). CDR3 loop: CASSLRQGWGLSSQETQYF. The DNA of the CDR3 is TGTGCCAGCAGTTTACGACAGGGTTGGGGACTTTCCTCACAAGAGACCCAGTACTTC.

This chain joins TRBV7-3 and TRBJ2-5; D may match TRBD1 or TRBD2 (5 bases each). Germline V gene data show CDR1 as SGHTA and CDR2 as FQGTGA. The CDR3 has 14 amino acids. V was pared by 5 bases and J by 5 bases, with 15 bases between. The CDR3 loop is CASSPSRDGETQYF. Here the CDR3 DNA reads TGTGCCAGCAGCCCTTCCCGGGACGGGGAGACCCAGTACTTC.

The rearrangement links TRBV7-2 to TRBJ2-5; 7 nucleotides agree with TRBD2. The DNA end is a closer match to TRBJ2-7, so the J assignment may be wrong. The CDR3 contains 14 residues. CDR1 is SGHTA and CDR2 is FQGNSA in the germline V gene. The CDR3 nucleotides read TGTGCCAGCTCCCCCCTGTCCAGCGGGGACGAGCAGTACTTC. As protein: CASSPLSSGDEQYF.

The rearrangement links TRBV12-3 or TRBV12-4 to TRBJ2-3; 12 nucleotides match TRBD2. J lost 0 bases, V lost 6 bases, and 10 bases had no gene match. The CDR3 is 18 amino acids. This CDR3 is CASSRTLGTSGSTDTQYF. The CDR3, as DNA: TGTGCCAGCAGCCGGACCCTTGGGACTAGCGGGAGCACAGATACGCAGTATTTT.

This chain connects TRBV7-3 to TRBJ2-3, with D tentatively TRBD2 (6 bases). Trimming took off 3 bases at V and 3 bases at J, with 10 bases between the two ends. Germline CDR1 reads SGHTA; CDR2 reads FQGTGA. The CDR3 runs 14 residues. For the CDR3, the DNA is TGTGCCAGCAGCTTTGGAGGGAGGACAGATACGCAGTATTTT. Its protein product is CASSFGGRTDTQYF.

This rearrangement joins TRBV2 to TRBJ1-1; D is unresolved. CDR1 is SNHLY and CDR2 is FYNNEI in the germline V gene. V was clipped by 0 bases and J by 3 bases, with 5 bases between them. This CDR3 spans 13 amino acids. The CDR3 region is CASSEAWHTEAFF. In nucleotides, the CDR3 is TGTGCCAGCAGTGAAGCGTGGCACACTGAAGCTTTCTTT.

This clonotype was counted between two and nine times. This chain joins TRBV10-2 and TRBJ2-7; 8 positions match TRBD1. Germline CDR1 is WSHSY and CDR2 is SAAADI. With 7 bases clipped from V and 4 bases from J, the junction kept 3 bases outside the gene matches. CDR3 length: 12 amino acids. CDR3 protein: CASMGQDYEQYF. CDR3 coding DNA: TGCGCCAGCATGGGACAGGATTACGAGCAGTACTTC.

The chain employs TRBV7-9 and TRBJ1-2; D remains ambiguous. The V gene's germline CDR1 is SEHNR and CDR2 FQNEAQ (reference sequence). The CDR3 runs 13 residues. V was pared by 5 bases and J by 6 bases, with 13 bases between. The CDR3 sequence is CASSPVLVDGYTF. The CDR3 DNA sequence: TGTGCCAGCAGCCCCGTACTGGTGGATGGCTACACCTTC.

This clonotype turned up a few times. This chain connects TRBV5-5 to TRBJ2-4; no reliable D call. CDR1 SGHKS and CDR2 YYEKEE come from the germline V gene (reference sequence). V lost 0 bases and J lost 5, with 6 bases in between. CDR3 size: 13 residues. CDR3 sequence: CASSLVTQNIQYF. The CDR3 DNA is TGTGCCAGCAGCTTGGTGACACAAAACATTCAGTACTTC.

This clonotype has more than one count but fewer than ten. The chain joins TRBV5-1 to TRBJ2-1, with 9 bases lining up with TRBD2. The CDR3 is made up of 16 amino acids. CDR1 and CDR2 (germline): SGHRS, YFSETQ. V was clipped by 4 bases and J by 1 base; unmatched bases: 6. CDR3: CASSQLAGESYNEQFF. DNA of the CDR3: TGCGCCAGCAGCCAGTTAGCGGGGGAGTCCTACAATGAGCAGTTCTTC.

This chain uses TRBV28 with TRBJ2-5; D call uncertain. The V gene's germline CDR1 is MDHEN and CDR2 SYDVKM. V was pared by 7 bases and J by 0 bases, with 18 bases between. The CDR3 totals 16 residues. The CDR3 region is CASNGPPHKYQETQYF. The CDR3 region has the DNA TGTGCCAGCAATGGTCCACCTCATAAGTACCAAGAGACCCAGTACTTC.

This clonotype has only one observation. The chain recombines TRBV20-1 with TRBJ1-5, with 9 positions matching TRBD1. V was pared by 4 bases and J by 7 bases, with 8 bases of the junction left unmatched. Germline values: CDR1 DFQATT, CDR2 SNEGSKA (reference sequence). The CDR3 covers 14 residues. The CDR3 reads CSATTGGARQPQHF. DNA for the CDR3: TGCAGTGCTACCACAGGGGGCGCTAGGCAGCCCCAGCATTTT.

This clonotype was counted many times. One junction end does not reproduce the germline sequence, and a read error may be involved. The V and J genes are TRBV2 and TRBJ2-5; D might be TRBD2 (6 bases). The CDR3 is made up of 14 amino acids. Germline V gene data show CDR1 as SNHLY and CDR2 as FYNNEI. The CDR3 nucleotides read TGTGCCAGCAGCGAAGGACGGGGAGGAGAGACCCAGTACTTC. This sequence encodes CASSEGRGGETQYF.

This clonotype was seen repeatedly, ten times or more. The J gene is TRBJ2-3, the V gene TRBV7-2; TRBD1 agrees at 7 bases. The germline V gene encodes CDR1 SGHTA and CDR2 FQGNSA. Germline trimming cut 1 base from V and 0 bases from J; bases unmatched to any gene: 1. CDR3 length equals 15 residues. CDR3 nucleotide sequence: TGTGCCAGCAGCTTAGGGGACAGCAGCACAGATACGCAGTATTTT. Protein product: CASSLGDSSTDTQYF.

In its sample, this clonotype was seen once. The chain carries TRBV20-1 and TRBJ2-5, with D possibly matching TRBD1 (6 bases). CDR1 DFQATT and CDR2 SNEGSKA come from the germline V gene (reference sequence). This CDR3 has 14 residues. Trimming removed 5 bases from V and 4 bases from J, with 17 bases in between. In nucleotides, the CDR3 is TGCAGTGCTTTGGACAGTGGAAGAGGAGAGACCCAGTACTTC. This translates into CSALDSGRGETQYF.